A selection of T cell receptor beta chains follows, all from one sample in a study of blood T cells in healthy people across ages. Each CDR3 protein is one row after TCRdb ran MiXCR on the 5' RACE reads. This sample has hundreds of thousands of distinct CDR3 sequences, with about 43% found just once. Sequenced: blood. These receptors were collected from a man older than 75 in good health. CDR3s include the opening cysteine and the closing phenylalanine or tryptophan. Fields, in order: clone size, V gene, J gene, D gene, CDR3 DNA, CDR3 protein. The D gene is left open where the match is weak. A clone size is listed for some rows: how often the clone was seen (once, few, many), or a class if it is expanded.

size: few
V: TRBV20-1
J: TRBJ2-7
D: TRBD1
DNA: TGCAGTGCTAGAGACGTTAGGGACAGGGCTCTCGAGCAGTACTTC
CDR3: CSARDVRDRALEQYF

size: NA
V: TRBV20-1
J: TRBJ1-5
D: NA
DNA: TGCAGTGCTAGAGCGGAGCAGGAGGCTGACAATCAGCCCCAGCATTTT
CDR3: CSARAEQEADNQPQHF

size: NA
V: TRBV6-6
J: TRBJ2-7
D: NA
DNA: TGTGCCAGCAGCGAGCAGCTTGGTAGCTACGAGCAGTACTTC
CDR3: CASSEQLGSYEQYF

size: NA
V: TRBV20-1
J: TRBJ2-7
D: NA
DNA: TGCAGTGCTAGGGATCGTTCGACGGTTTCCTACAATGAGCAGTACTTC
CDR3: CSARDRSTVSYNEQYF

size: NA
V: TRBV7-2
J: TRBJ2-1
D: TRBD2
DNA: TGTGCCAGCAGCTTGGCGTTGGCTAGCGGGAGTAGTGAGCAGTTCTTC
CDR3: CASSLALASGSSEQFF

size: NA
V: TRBV11-3
J: TRBJ2-7
D: TRBD1
DNA: TGTGCCAGCAGCTTGTGGCCTGCGGACAGGTCACCCTACGAGCAGTACTTC
CDR3: CASSLWPADRSPYEQYF

size: NA
V: TRBV5-6
J: TRBJ1-1
D: NA
DNA: TGTGCCAGCAGCTTGCAGGAGAGGAACACTGAAGCTTTCTTT
CDR3: CASSLQERNTEAFF

size: many
V: TRBV11-2
J: TRBJ2-3
D: TRBD1
DNA: TGTGCCAGCAGCTCTGGACAGGGGCGAGATGATACGCAGTATTTT
CDR3: CASSSGQGRDDTQYF

size: NA
V: TRBV20-1
J: TRBJ2-7
D: NA
DNA: TGCAGTGCTCAATCGGGAGCCGCCCGCTACGAGCAGTACTTC
CDR3: CSAQSGAARYEQYF

size: few
V: TRBV28
J: TRBJ2-7
D: TRBD2
DNA: TGTGCCAGCAGGAGAGGACTAGCGGGAGCGAACTCCTACGAGCAGTACTTC
CDR3: CASRRGLAGANSYEQYF

size: NA
V: TRBV30
J: TRBJ1-5
D: TRBD1
DNA: TGTGCCTGGAACCAGGGGGCTTTCAATCAGCCCCAGCATTTT
CDR3: CAWNQGAFNQPQHF

size: NA
V: TRBV20-1
J: TRBJ2-3
D: NA
DNA: TGCAGTGCTAGAGGCGGGGTAGCAGGGTCGGATACGCAGTATTTT
CDR3: CSARGGVAGSDTQYF

size: NA
V: TRBV10-1
J: TRBJ2-7
D: TRBD2
DNA: TGCGCCAGCAGTGAGGGGACTAGCGGGAGATACGAGCAGTACTTC
CDR3: CASSEGTSGRYEQYF

size: NA
V: TRBV2
J: TRBJ2-1
D: TRBD2
DNA: TGTGCCAGCAGTGAAGTACTAGCGGGTCCTAATGAGCAGTTCTTC
CDR3: CASSEVLAGPNEQFF

size: once
V: TRBV7-2
J: TRBJ2-5
D: NA
DNA: TGTGCCAGCAGCCGGGACTGGAACCAAGAGACCCAGTACTTC
CDR3: CASSRDWNQETQYF

size: few
V: TRBV29-1
J: TRBJ2-7
D: TRBD2
DNA: TGCAGCGTGTGGACTAGCGGGGGCGACGAGCAGTACTTC
CDR3: CSVWTSGGDEQYF

size: NA
V: TRBV4-3
J: TRBJ1-5
D: NA
DNA: TGCGCCAGCAGCCAAGATCAGGGACAGCCCCAGCATTTT
CDR3: CASSQDQGQPQHF

size: NA
V: TRBV20-1
J: TRBJ2-6
D: NA
DNA: TGCAGTGCTAGAGTAAACCTACAGGGCTCTGGGGCCAACGTCCTGACTTTC
CDR3: CSARVNLQGSGANVLTF

size: NA
V: TRBV20-1
J: TRBJ2-7
D: NA
DNA: TGCAGTGCTAGAGACCCACTAGTCCGCGAGCAGTACTTC
CDR3: CSARDPLVREQYF

size: NA
V: TRBV12-3/TRBV12-4
J: TRBJ2-3
D: NA
DNA: TGTGCCAGCAGGGACATTGTGGGACATACGCAGTATTTT
CDR3: CASRDIVGHTQYF

size: many
V: TRBV7-9
J: TRBJ1-6
D: NA
DNA: TGTGCCAGCAGCCCTACGGCGGGTTCTTACTCACCCCTCCACTTT
CDR3: CASSPTAGSYSPLHF

size: few
V: TRBV3-1
J: TRBJ2-1
D: NA
DNA: TGTGCCAGCAGCCAAGTCCGTTCTCCCTCCTACAATGAGCAGTTCTTC
CDR3: CASSQVRSPSYNEQFF

size: NA
V: TRBV20-1
J: TRBJ2-1
D: NA
DNA: TGCAGTGCTAGCTTGGAGCCGGGCGGTTACAATGAGCAGTTCTTC
CDR3: CSASLEPGGYNEQFF

size: few
V: TRBV20-1
J: TRBJ1-6
D: NA
DNA: TGCAGTGCTAGAGATATCCTTGTTAATTCACCCCTCCACTTT
CDR3: CSARDILVNSPLHF

size: many
V: TRBV6-5
J: TRBJ2-7
D: NA
DNA: TGTGCCAGCAGTTACTTGGGTGACGAGCAGTACTTC
CDR3: CASSYLGDEQYF

size: NA
V: TRBV29-1
J: TRBJ2-5
D: TRBD1
DNA: TGCAGCGTTATGCAGGGGGCTGAGACCCAGTACTTC
CDR3: CSVMQGAETQYF

size: NA
V: TRBV6-2/TRBV6-3
J: TRBJ2-5
D: NA
DNA: TGTGCCAGCAGCTGGAGGGGGAATCAAGAGACCCAGTACTTC
CDR3: CASSWRGNQETQYF

size: NA
V: TRBV29-1
J: TRBJ1-5
D: TRBD1
DNA: TGCAGCGTTGCCGGACAGGGGAACCAGCCCCAGCATTTT
CDR3: CSVAGQGNQPQHF

size: NA
V: TRBV25-1
J: TRBJ1-1
D: NA
DNA: TGTGCCAGCAGTGGAATTGGACTAGGGACTGAAGCTTTCTTT
CDR3: CASSGIGLGTEAFF

size: NA
V: TRBV27
J: TRBJ1-5
D: NA
DNA: TGTGCCAGCAGCCAGAGAAGAGATCAGCCCCAGCATTTT
CDR3: CASSQRRDQPQHF

size: NA
V: TRBV15
J: TRBJ2-7
D: NA
DNA: TGTGCCACCAGCAGAGATTATGGGACACTGGCGCCGCAGTACTTC
CDR3: CATSRDYGTLAPQYF

size: NA
V: TRBV20-1
J: TRBJ1-5
D: NA
DNA: TGCAGTGCTAGACGAGAGGGCGGCCTGAATCAGCCCCAGCATTTT
CDR3: CSARREGGLNQPQHF

size: few
V: TRBV4-3
J: TRBJ2-7
D: TRBD2
DNA: TGCGCCAGCAGCCCTTTTATAGCGGGAGGGAGCTCCTACGAGCAGTACTTC
CDR3: CASSPFIAGGSSYEQYF

size: few
V: TRBV6-2/TRBV6-3
J: TRBJ2-4
D: NA
DNA: TGTGCCAGCAGTTATCGGGACCCAGGGATAGCCAAAAACATTCAGTACTTC
CDR3: CASSYRDPGIAKNIQYF

size: NA
V: TRBV12-3/TRBV12-4
J: TRBJ2-7
D: NA
DNA: TGTGCCAGCACCCTTGGGGTCGGGGGAGTATCCCACGAGCAGTACTTC
CDR3: CASTLGVGGVSHEQYF

size: NA
V: TRBV7-9
J: TRBJ2-2
D: NA
DNA: TGTGCCAGCATCCCCACGTTTGGTACCTACACCGGGGAGCTGTTTTTT
CDR3: CASIPTFGTYTGELFF

size: NA
V: TRBV28
J: TRBJ2-7
D: NA
DNA: TGTGCCAGCAGTTTAAGGACGTACAATGAGCAGTACTTC
CDR3: CASSLRTYNEQYF

size: few
V: TRBV20-1
J: TRBJ2-5
D: NA
DNA: TGCAGTGTCGACTTCCAAGAGACCCAGTACTTC
CDR3: CSVDFQETQYF